A selection of T cell receptor beta chains follows, all from one sample in a study of blood T cell repertoires in COVID-19. The table came from immunoSEQ multiplex PCR; TCRdb's copy has only in-frame clones and leaves some out. The table has more than 100,000 clones, over 75% seen once. Sequenced: peripheral blood. Receptors originate from a man between 65 and 85 years old with active COVID-19. The CDR3 runs from the conserved cysteine through the conserved F or W. D genes are given only for firm matches. Clone sizes are given selectively: once, few, many, or a class where the clone is expanded.

TRBJ2-1,TRBV28,once,TRBD2,TGTGCCAGCAGTCCTGCGTCTAGCGGGAGCAATGAGCAGTTCTTC,CASSPASSGSNEQFF
TRBJ2-7,TRBV4-3,NA,NA,TGCGCCAGCAGCCAAGATTCGGGGGTGGGCAACGAGCAGTACTTC,CASSQDSGVGNEQYF
TRBJ2-7,TRBV27,once,NA,TGTGCCAGCAGTCCGGACCCGCGGGTCCACGAGCAGTACTTC,CASSPDPRVHEQYF
TRBJ2-7,TRBV6-5,NA,NA,TGTGCCAGCGGACGGGGGAAGCGGACAACCTACGAGCAGTACTTC,CASGRGKRTTYEQYF
TRBJ2-2,TRBV5-1,NA,TRBD2,TGCGCCAGCAGCTTGCGGTCAGCGGGAGGGGCCACCGGGGAGCTGTTTTTT,CASSLRSAGGATGELFF
TRBJ2-1,TRBV4-3,NA,TRBD2,TGCGCCAGCAGCCGCGGGTCTAGCGGGAGTTTGGGGAACAATGAGCAGTTCTTC,CASSRGSSGSLGNNEQFF
TRBJ2-5,TRBV5-4,NA,NA,TGTGCCAGCAGCTCCGGGACACAACAAGAGACCCAGTACTTC,CASSSGTQQETQYF
TRBJ2-2,TRBV5-1,NA,NA,TGCGCCAGCAGATCTGACCCGAGCGCGAACACCGGGGAGCTGTTTTTT,CASRSDPSANTGELFF
TRBJ2-1,TRBV18,NA,TRBD2,TGTGCCAGCTCACCTTGGACTAGCGGGGGCTACAATGAGCAGTTCTTC,CASSPWTSGGYNEQFF
TRBJ2-6,TRBV7-9,NA,TRBD2,TGTGCCAGCAGCTTAGGGCGCGGGGGAGCCGGGGCCAACGTCCTGACTTTC,CASSLGRGGAGANVLTF
TRBJ2-5,TRBV27,NA,NA,TGTGCCAGCAGTTTATTCGGACTCAAGTTAAGGCAAGAGACCCAGTACTTC,CASSLFGLKLRQETQYF
TRBJ1-2,TRBV9,few,NA,TGTGCCAGCAGCACCTCAGGGTATGGCTACACCTTC,CASSTSGYGYTF
TRBJ2-3,TRBV6-4,NA,TRBD2,TGTGCCAGTTCCCTAGCGGGAGAAACAGATACGCAGTATTTT,CASSLAGETDTQYF
TRBJ1-6,TRBV9,NA,NA,TGTGCCAGCAGCCCCCGGGACACATATAATTCACCCCTCCACTTT,CASSPRDTYNSPLHF
TRBJ1-2,TRBV11-2,NA,TRBD1,TGTGCCAGCAGCGATATTACAGGGGGCGTAGGTGGCTACACCTTC,CASSDITGGVGGYTF
TRBJ2-7,TRBV5-1,few,TRBD1,TGCGCCAGCAGCTTCGCGGGACAGGGAGTCCACGAGCAGTACTTC,CASSFAGQGVHEQYF
TRBJ1-5,TRBV28,NA,NA,TGTGCCAGCGGCCACTACACCCACAGGGAAACTCAGCCCCAGCATTTT,CASGHYTHRETQPQHF
TRBJ1-2,TRBV10-3,NA,TRBD1,TGTGCCATCAGCAGTCTGCAGGACGGGACAGGGAGTGGCTACACCTTC,CAISSLQDGTGSGYTF
TRBJ2-7,TRBV15,NA,NA,TGTGCCACCAGCAGAGATGGGCGGGCACCCTACGAGCAGTACTTC,CATSRDGRAPYEQYF
TRBJ2-4,TRBV25-1,NA,TRBD2,TGTGCCAGCAGTGAATGGGGACTAGCGGGAGACCGGGGCATTCAGTACTTC,CASSEWGLAGDRGIQYF
TRBJ2-3,TRBV28,NA,TRBD2,TGTGCCAGCACCGAATTGACAATAGCGGGAGGCGGGGTAGATACGCAGTATTTT,CASTELTIAGGGVDTQYF
TRBJ2-4,TRBV18,NA,NA,TGTGCCAGCTCACCGATTTCTAGTCTAGCCAAAAACATTCAGTACTTC,CASSPISSLAKNIQYF
TRBJ2-1,TRBV4-2,NA,NA,TGTGCCAGCAGCCAAGATTGGGAGGCCCCCAGGGAGCAGTTCTTC,CASSQDWEAPREQFF
TRBJ1-1,TRBV28,NA,NA,TGTGCCAGCGCAGGGAACACTGAAGCTTTCTTT,CASAGNTEAFF
TRBJ2-7,TRBV5-6,NA,TRBD2,TGTGCCAGCAGCTTATGGCTAGCGGGAGAGGGGTCCTACGAGCAGTACTTC,CASSLWLAGEGSYEQYF
TRBJ1-5,TRBV28,once,NA,TGTGCCAGCAGGAGGGGGGGGTCCGGTCAGCCCCAGCATTTT,CASRRGGSGQPQHF
TRBJ2-1,TRBV5-1,NA,NA,TGCGCCAGCAGCTTCTTAGAGAGCTCCTACAATGAGCAGTTCTTC,CASSFLESSYNEQFF
TRBJ1-4,TRBV6-6,NA,TRBD1,TGTGCCAGCAGTTACGGCGGGGACAGGGGAGGAGAAAAACTGTTTTTT,CASSYGGDRGGEKLFF
TRBJ1-1,TRBV6-5,NA,TRBD1,TGTGCCAGCAGTTCGACAGGGTTGAACACTGAAGCTTTCTTT,CASSSTGLNTEAFF
TRBJ2-7,TRBV14,NA,TRBD1,TGTGCCAGCAGCAAAGGGACAGGGGGCCGATACGAGCAGTACTTC,CASSKGTGGRYEQYF
TRBJ1-2,TRBV6-6,NA,TRBD1,TGTGCCAGCAGTTACCTCGCTCCGGGACAGGGTACCCTCCTCTTC,CASSYLAPGQGTLLF
TRBJ1-1,TRBV6-1,NA,NA,TGTGCCAGCAGTGAAAAAGGGGCAGGGAGGACTGAAGCTTTCTTT,CASSEKGAGRTEAFF